This entry lists 3 T cell receptor beta chains sequenced from one sample in a study of blood T cell repertoires in COVID-19 (TCRdb year 2020). The library was obtained by the immunoSEQ multiplex PCR assay. This is the immuneACCESS table as TCRdb keeps it, with only in-frame sequences that have V and J called. A part of the clones is gone; compared with another copy, unresolved V genes explain less than half, and the rest is unexplained. This sample gives 150,000 to 190,000 clones in total; roughly 84% of them show up just once. 8.3% of the sample rests with the top ten. The sequenced sample consisted of peripheral blood. The receptors were gathered from a woman in her fifties or sixties with COVID-19, enrolled during active disease.

The V call is TRBV7-9, the J call TRBJ1-1, with D possibly TRBD1 on 5 matching bases. The germline V gene has CDR1 SEHNR and CDR2 FQNEAQ (reference sequence). V was shortened by 11 bases and J by 7 bases, with 20 bases between the two germline ends. CDR3 length equals 13 residues. CDR3 region: CAGTRGGGSEAFF. CDR3 bases: TGTGCCGGAACCCGGGGGGGTGGCAGTGAAGCTTTCTTT.

V is TRBV5-6 and J is TRBJ1-4, with 8 bases matching TRBD1. The CDR3 contains 15 residues. CDR1 is SGHDT and CDR2 is YYEEEE in the germline V gene. V lost 4 bases, J lost 6 bases, and 8 bases stayed unmatched. DNA for the CDR3: TGTGCCAGCAGCCCGAACGCAGGGGGCCATGAAAAACTGTTTTTT. This encodes CASSPNAGGHEKLFF.

The rearrangement joins TRBV6-6 to TRBJ1-2, with TRBD1 matching over 7 bases. This CDR3 has 13 amino acids. Trimming cost V 5 bases and J 8 bases; bases outside gene matches: 8. CDR1 and CDR2 from the germline V gene are MNHNY and SVGAGI (reference sequence). The CDR3 here is CASSPTGVTGYTF. CDR3 nucleotide sequence: TGTGCCAGCAGTCCTACAGGGGTTACCGGCTACACCTTC.